The clone carrying this TCR beta chain was counted only a few times. What it binds is not known. Profiled with immunoSEQ multiplex PCR; TCRdb holds only in-frame clones, not every one. Here the sample spans about 120,000 clones, roughly 87% being singletons. Per the germline V gene, CDR1 is SGHVS and CDR2 is FQNEAQ. Trimming removed 7 bases at V and 0 bases at J, with 13 bases between. This CDR3 spans 16 amino acids. The data belong to a study of OX40 agonist ivuxolimab in advanced cancers. Study-wide results and caveats: Not determined was the antigen specificity of the expanded peripheral T cells. Clonal expansion among partial responders at 0.1-3.0 mg/kg ranked near the lowest. Some nonresponders additionally presented with little normalized T-cell clonal expansion.

This receptor was identified in an adult with an advanced solid tumor such as melanoma, head and neck, liver or kidney cancer. J is TRBJ1-6 and V is TRBV7-8; D might be TRBD1 (6 bases). This specimen consisted of CD4+ or CD8+ T cells sorted from blood, obtained in a trial of the OX40 agonist ivuxolimab. This CDR3 is CASTPGVSSYNSPLHF. CDR3 nucleotide sequence: TGTGCCAGCACACCAGGGGTGAGCTCCTATAATTCACCCCTCCACTTT.